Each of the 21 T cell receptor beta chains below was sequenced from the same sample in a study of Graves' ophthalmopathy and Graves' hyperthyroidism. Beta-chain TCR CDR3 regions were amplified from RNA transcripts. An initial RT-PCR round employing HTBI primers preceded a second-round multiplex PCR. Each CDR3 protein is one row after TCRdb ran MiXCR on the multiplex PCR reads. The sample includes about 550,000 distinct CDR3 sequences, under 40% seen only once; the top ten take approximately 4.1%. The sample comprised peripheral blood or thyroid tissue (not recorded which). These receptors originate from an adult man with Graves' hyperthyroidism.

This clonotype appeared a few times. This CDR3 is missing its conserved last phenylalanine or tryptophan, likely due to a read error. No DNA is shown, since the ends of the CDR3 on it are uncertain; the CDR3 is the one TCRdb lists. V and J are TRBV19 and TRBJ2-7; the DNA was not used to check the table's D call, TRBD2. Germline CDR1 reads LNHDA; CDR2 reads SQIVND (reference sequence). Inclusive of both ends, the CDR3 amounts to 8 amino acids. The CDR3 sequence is CASSPLAG.

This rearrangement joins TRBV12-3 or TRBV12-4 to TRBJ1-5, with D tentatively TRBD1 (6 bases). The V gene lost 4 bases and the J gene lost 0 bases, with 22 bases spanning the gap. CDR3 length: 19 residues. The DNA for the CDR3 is TGTGCCAGCAGTTCGGGACGTCGGACAGATTATTATAGCAATCAGCCCCAGCATTTT. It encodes CASSSGRRTDYYSNQPQHF.

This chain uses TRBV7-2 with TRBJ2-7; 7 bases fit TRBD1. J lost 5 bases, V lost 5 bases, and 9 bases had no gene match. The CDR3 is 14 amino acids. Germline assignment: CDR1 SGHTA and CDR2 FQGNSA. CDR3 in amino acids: CASSVQRDSHEQYF. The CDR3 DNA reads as TGTGCCAGCAGCGTCCAAAGGGACAGCCACGAGCAGTACTTC.

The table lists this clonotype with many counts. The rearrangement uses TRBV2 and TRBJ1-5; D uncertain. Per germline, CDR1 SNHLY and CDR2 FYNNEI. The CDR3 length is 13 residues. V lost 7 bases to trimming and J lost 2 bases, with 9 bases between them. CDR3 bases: TGTGCCAGCAATTTGGCAGGCAATCAGCCCCAGCATTTT. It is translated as CASNLAGNQPQHF.

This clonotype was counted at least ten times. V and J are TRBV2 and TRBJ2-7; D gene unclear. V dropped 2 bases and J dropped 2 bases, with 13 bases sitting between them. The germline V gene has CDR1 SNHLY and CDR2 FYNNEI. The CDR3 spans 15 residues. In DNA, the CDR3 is TGTGCCAGCAGTGAACAGGTGACTCCCACCTACGAGCAGTACTTC. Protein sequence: CASSEQVTPTYEQYF.

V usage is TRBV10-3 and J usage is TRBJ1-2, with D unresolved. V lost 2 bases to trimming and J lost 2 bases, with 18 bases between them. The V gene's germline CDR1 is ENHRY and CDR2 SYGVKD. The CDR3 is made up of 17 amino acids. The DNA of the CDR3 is TGTGCCATCAGTGAGGTGGGGAGTAGGATGGGGAACTATGGCTACACCTTC. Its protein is CAISEVGSRMGNYGYTF.

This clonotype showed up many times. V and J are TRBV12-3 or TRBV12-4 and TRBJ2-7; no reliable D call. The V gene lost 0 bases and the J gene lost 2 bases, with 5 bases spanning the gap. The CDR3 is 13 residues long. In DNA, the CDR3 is TGTGCCAGCAGTTTAGCCCCGGCCTACGAGCAGTACTTC. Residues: CASSLAPAYEQYF.

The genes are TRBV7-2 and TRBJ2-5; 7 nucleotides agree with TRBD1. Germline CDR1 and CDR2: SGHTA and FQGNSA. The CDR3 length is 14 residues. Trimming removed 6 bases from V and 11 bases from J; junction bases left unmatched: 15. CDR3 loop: CASSPDRERDTQYF. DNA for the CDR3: TGTGCCAGCAGTCCAGACAGGGAGAGAGATACGCAGTACTTC.

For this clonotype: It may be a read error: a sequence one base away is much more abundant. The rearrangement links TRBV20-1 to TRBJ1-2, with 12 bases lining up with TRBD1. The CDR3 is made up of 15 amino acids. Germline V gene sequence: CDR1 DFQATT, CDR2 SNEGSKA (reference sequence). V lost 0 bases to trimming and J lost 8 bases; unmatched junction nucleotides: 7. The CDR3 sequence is CSARDRGQGAGGYTF. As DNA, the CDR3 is TGCAGTGCTAGAGATCGGGGACAGGGGGCGGGCGGCTACACCTTC.

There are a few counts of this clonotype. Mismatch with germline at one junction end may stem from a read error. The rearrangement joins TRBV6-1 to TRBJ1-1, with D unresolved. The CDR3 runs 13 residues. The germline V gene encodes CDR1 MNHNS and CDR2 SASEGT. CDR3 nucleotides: TGTGCCAGCAGTGAAGTCTTAAACACTGAAGCTTCCTTT. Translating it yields CASSEVLNTEASF.

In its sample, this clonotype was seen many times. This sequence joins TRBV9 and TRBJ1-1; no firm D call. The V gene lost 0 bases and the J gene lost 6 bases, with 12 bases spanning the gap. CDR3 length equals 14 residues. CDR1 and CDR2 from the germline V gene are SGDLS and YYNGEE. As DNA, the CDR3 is TGTGCCAGCAGCGTAGTGTGGGATTCCCCTGAAGCTTTCTTT. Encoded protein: CASSVVWDSPEAFF.

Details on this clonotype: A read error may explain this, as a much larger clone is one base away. The CDR3 loop is CASSRHQLVGGYEQYF. The DNA of the CDR3 is TGTGCCAGCAGCCGACATCAACTAGTGGGAGGGTACGAGCAGTACTTC. The J gene is TRBJ2-7, the V gene TRBV14; the match to TRBD2 covers 7 bases. This CDR3 region has 16 residues. V dropped 4 bases and J dropped 4; count of bases not matched to a gene: 13. The germline CDR1 and CDR2 sequences are SGHDN and FVKESK.

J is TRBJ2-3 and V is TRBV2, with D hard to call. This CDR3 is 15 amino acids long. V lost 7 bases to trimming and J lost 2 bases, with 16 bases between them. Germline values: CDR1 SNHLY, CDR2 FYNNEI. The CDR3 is CASKGPFIITDTQYF. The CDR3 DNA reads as TGTGCCAGCAAGGGCCCCTTCATTATCACAGATACGCAGTATTTT.

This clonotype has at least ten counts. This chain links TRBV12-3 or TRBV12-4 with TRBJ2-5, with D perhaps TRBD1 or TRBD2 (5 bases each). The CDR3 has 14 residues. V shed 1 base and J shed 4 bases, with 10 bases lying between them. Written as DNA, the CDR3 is TGTGCCAGCAGTTTAGACGGGGACGCAGAGACCCAGTACTTC. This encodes CASSLDGDAETQYF.

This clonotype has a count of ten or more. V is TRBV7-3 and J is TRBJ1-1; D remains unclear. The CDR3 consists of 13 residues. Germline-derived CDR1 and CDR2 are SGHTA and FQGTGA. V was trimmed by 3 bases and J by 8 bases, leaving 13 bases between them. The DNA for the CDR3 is TGTGCCAGCAGCTTGTACGAGGGCGCGGAAGCTTTCTTT. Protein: CASSLYEGAEAFF. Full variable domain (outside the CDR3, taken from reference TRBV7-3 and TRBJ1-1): GAGVSQTPSNKVTEKGKYVELRCDPISGHTALYWYRQSLGQGPEFLIYFQGTGAADDSGLPNDRFFAVRPEGSVSTLKIQRTERGDSAVYLCASSLYEGAEAFFGQGTRLTVV.

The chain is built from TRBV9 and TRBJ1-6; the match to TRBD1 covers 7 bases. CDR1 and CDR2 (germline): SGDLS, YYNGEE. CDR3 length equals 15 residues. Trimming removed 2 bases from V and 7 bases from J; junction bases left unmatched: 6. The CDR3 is CASSVEGTENSPLHF. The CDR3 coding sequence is TGTGCCAGCAGCGTTGAAGGGACAGAGAATTCACCCCTCCACTTT.

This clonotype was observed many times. The CDR3 nucleotides are TGTGCCAGCAGCCTACTGACAGCTCCATTCTCTGAAGCTTTCTTT. It encodes CASSLLTAPFSEAFF. The gene calls are TRBV14 and TRBJ1-1; weak D call: TRBD1 (5 bases). The V end was cut by 4 bases, the J end by 6 bases, with 18 bases between. Germline CDR1 is SGHDN and CDR2 is FVKESK. The length of the CDR3 is 15 residues.

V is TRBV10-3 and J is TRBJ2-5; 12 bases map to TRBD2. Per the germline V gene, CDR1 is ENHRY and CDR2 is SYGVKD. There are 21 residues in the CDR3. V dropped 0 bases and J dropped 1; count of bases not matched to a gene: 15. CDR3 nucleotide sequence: TGTGCCATCAGTGAGTCGGTCCCCCCGACTAGCGGGAGAGGATCCCAAGAGACCCAGTACTTC. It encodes CAISESVPPTSGRGSQETQYF.

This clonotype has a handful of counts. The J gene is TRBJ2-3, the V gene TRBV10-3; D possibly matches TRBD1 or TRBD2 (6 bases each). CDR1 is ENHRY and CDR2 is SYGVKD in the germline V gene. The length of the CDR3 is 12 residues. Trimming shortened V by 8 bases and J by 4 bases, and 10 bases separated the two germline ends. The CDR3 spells CAIRGGSDTQYF. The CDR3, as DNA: TGTGCCATCCGAGGGGGGTCAGATACGCAGTATTTT.

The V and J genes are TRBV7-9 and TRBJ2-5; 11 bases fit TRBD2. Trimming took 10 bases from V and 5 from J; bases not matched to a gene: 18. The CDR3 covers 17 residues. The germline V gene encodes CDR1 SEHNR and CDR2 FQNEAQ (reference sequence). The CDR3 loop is CATSEGGLAEYNETQYF. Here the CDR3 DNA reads TGTGCCACCAGTGAGGGGGGACTAGCGGAGTACAATGAGACCCAGTACTTC.

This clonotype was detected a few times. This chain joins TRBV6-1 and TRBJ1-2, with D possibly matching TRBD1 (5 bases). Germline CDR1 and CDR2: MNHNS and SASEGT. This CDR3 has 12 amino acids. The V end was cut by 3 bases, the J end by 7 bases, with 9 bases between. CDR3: CASSEAGSGYTF. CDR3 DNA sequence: TGTGCCAGCAGTGAGGCAGGGAGTGGCTACACCTTC.